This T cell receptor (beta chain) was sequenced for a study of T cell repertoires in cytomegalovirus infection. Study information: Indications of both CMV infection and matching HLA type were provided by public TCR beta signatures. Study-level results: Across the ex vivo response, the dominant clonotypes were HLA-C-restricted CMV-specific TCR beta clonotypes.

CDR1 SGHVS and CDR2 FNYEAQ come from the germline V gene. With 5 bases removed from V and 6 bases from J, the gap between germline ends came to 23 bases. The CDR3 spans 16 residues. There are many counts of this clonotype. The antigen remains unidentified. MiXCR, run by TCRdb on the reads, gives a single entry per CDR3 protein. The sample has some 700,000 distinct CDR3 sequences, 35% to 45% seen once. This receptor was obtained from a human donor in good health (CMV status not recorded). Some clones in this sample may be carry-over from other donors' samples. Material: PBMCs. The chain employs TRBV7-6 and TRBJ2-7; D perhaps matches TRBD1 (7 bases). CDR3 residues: CASSRGGLTGELEQYF. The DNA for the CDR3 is TGTGCCAGCAGCCGAGGGGGCCTAACGGGAGAACTCGAGCAGTACTTC.